This T cell receptor beta chain was captured in a study of radiation and T cells in renal cell carcinoma. Time point: blood 4 weeks post-SBRT, at nephrectomy. Treatment noted: 15 Gy SBRT to primary tumor, nephrectomy 4 weeks later. Nephrectomy followed 15 Gy stereotactic body radiation by 4 weeks. Blood was sampled at baseline, 2 weeks and 4 weeks after SBRT. Clear cell pathology was present in this patient's renal cell carcinoma. Per germline, CDR1 GTSNPN and CDR2 SVGIG (reference sequence). The CDR3 spans 15 residues. The repertoire was sequenced with immunoSEQ multiplex PCR; TCRdb's copy has only in-frame clones and lacks some. The repertoire holds over 30,000 clones, with roughly 80% as singletons.

The TCR sequence derives from a man aged 55 to 70 with renal cell carcinoma. The chain employs TRBV30 and TRBJ2-2, with TRBD2 matching over 10 bases. The material sequenced was blood, taken from a patient whose treatment included radiotherapy and nephrectomy. CDR3 residues: CAATKAGGSTGELFF. The CDR3 coding sequence is TGTGCTGCCACCAAAGCGGGAGGGTCCACCGGGGAGCTGTTTTTT.